A selection of T cell receptor beta chains follows, all from one sample in a study of shared clonotypes between healthy human individuals. The table came from immunoSEQ multiplex PCR; TCRdb's copy has only in-frame clones and leaves some out. The sample includes some 900,000 clones, about three quarters seen only once; the top ten take about 1.5%. The sequenced sample was memory CD4+ T cells sorted from blood. The source of these receptors is a man aged 18 to 35 in good health. The CDR3 runs from the conserved cysteine through the conserved F or W. A D gene is named only where the DNA matches it firmly. Clone size is given for some rows only: seen once, a few or many times, or a class if the clone is expanded.

TRBV10-2	TRBD2	TRBJ2-3	.	CASSEPSGRTDTQYF	TGCGCCAGCAGTGAGCCTAGCGGACGCACAGATACGCAGTATTTT
TRBV6-1	.	TRBJ2-5	.	CASSEAPYRKGPGKTQYF	TGTGCCAGCAGTGAAGCGCCGTATCGGAAGGGACCAGGGAAGACCCAGTACTTC
TRBV7-9	.	TRBJ2-6	.	CASSLATGSGANVLTF	TGTGCCAGCAGCTTAGCGACTGGGTCCGGGGCCAACGTCCTGACTTTC
TRBV10-3	.	TRBJ2-5	.	CAISVVLQETQYF	TGTGCCATCAGTGTAGTTCTCCAAGAGACCCAGTACTTC
TRBV10-2	.	TRBJ2-7	.	CASREGQSSSYEQYF	TGCGCCAGCAGGGAAGGACAGTCGAGCTCCTACGAGCAGTACTTC
TRBV28	TRBD1	TRBJ2-5	once	CASSQGAVETQYF	TGTGCCAGCAGCCAGGGGGCCGTCGAGACCCAGTACTTC
TRBV21-1	.	TRBJ2-1	.	CASSQLQPSWGEQFF	TGTGCCAGCAGCCAGCTACAACCGAGCTGGGGTGAGCAGTTCTTC
TRBV12-5	TRBD2	TRBJ2-1	few	CASGPSGGSYNEQFF	TGTGCTAGTGGTCCTAGCGGAGGCTCCTACAATGAGCAGTTCTTC
TRBV5-4	.	TRBJ2-2	few	CASSRADTGELFF	TGTGCCAGCAGCCGCGCAGACACCGGGGAGCTGTTTTTT
TRBV6-5	TRBD1	TRBJ1-5	.	CASSYSGTGQPQHF	TGTGCCAGCAGTTACTCCGGGACAGGACAGCCCCAGCATTTT
TRBV2	.	TRBJ1-5	.	CASKGEYLNQPQHF	TGTGCCAGCAAGGGGGAGTACCTCAATCAGCCCCAGCATTTT
TRBV5-1	.	TRBJ1-3	.	CASSLAGDSGNTIYF	TGCGCCAGCAGCTTGGCCGGAGATTCTGGAAACACCATATATTTT
TRBV6-5	TRBD2	TRBJ2-5	.	CASSYQTSGSSPQYF	TGTGCCAGCAGTTACCAGACTAGCGGGAGCAGTCCCCAGTACTTC
TRBV30	TRBD2	TRBJ2-7	.	CAWSGRRGGYEQYF	TGTGCCTGGAGTGGGCGGCGGGGGGGCTACGAGCAGTACTTC
TRBV10-1	.	TRBJ2-3	.	CASSDTGQATDTQYF	TGCGCCAGCAGTGACACGGGACAAGCTACAGATACGCAGTATTTT
TRBV6-4	.	TRBJ2-6	few	CASSAVGDSGANVLTF	TGTGCCAGCAGTGCTGTCGGGGACTCTGGGGCCAACGTCCTGACTTTC
TRBV6-1	.	TRBJ1-5	.	CASSEFRGPNQPQHF	TGTGCCAGCAGTGAATTCCGGGGTCCCAATCAGCCCCAGCATTTT
TRBV19	.	TRBJ1-1	few	CASSTTGNTEAFF	TGTGCCAGTAGTACGACAGGGAACACTGAAGCTTTCTTT
TRBV6-1	.	TRBJ2-2	.	CASSEMRRGNTGELFF	TGTGCCAGCAGTGAAATGAGAAGGGGGAACACCGGGGAGCTGTTTTTT
TRBV2	TRBD1	TRBJ2-7	.	CASSVDRGSYEQYF	TGTGCCAGCAGTGTGGACAGGGGATCCTACGAGCAGTACTTC
TRBV11-2	.	TRBJ1-2	.	CASSSGMGGYTF	TGTGCCAGCAGCTCCGGGATGGGTGGCTACACCTTC
TRBV7-6	.	TRBJ1-1	.	CASSLVGGAAAFF	TGTGCCAGCAGCTTAGTAGGTGGGGCTGCAGCTTTCTTT
TRBV4-3	.	TRBJ1-2	once	CASSQSGNYGYTF	TGCGCCAGCAGCCAGAGTGGAAACTATGGCTACACCTTC
TRBV28	.	TRBJ1-5	.	CASSFREYSNQPQHF	TGTGCCAGCAGTTTCAGGGAGTATAGCAATCAGCCCCAGCATTTT
TRBV12-2	.	TRBJ2-5	.	CASRLGERGDQETQYF	TGTGCAAGTCGCTTAGGCGAGCGGGGGGATCAAGAGACCCAGTACTTC
TRBV7-9	.	TRBJ2-1	.	CASSRGPAYNEQFF	TGTGCCAGCAGCCGGGGCCCGGCCTACAATGAGCAGTTCTTC
TRBV10-3	.	TRBJ2-2	few	CAISESGRGPGELFF	TGTGCCATCAGTGAGTCGGGTCGGGGGCCCGGGGAGCTGTTTTTT
TRBV6-1	TRBD1	TRBJ1-2	.	CASSEPAGGLPGYTF	TGTGCCAGCAGTGAACCTGCAGGGGGGCTTCCTGGCTACACCTTC
TRBV28	.	TRBJ1-2	.	CASSLSRGLPGGYTF	TGTGCCAGCAGTTTATCCAGGGGCCTGCCGGGTGGCTACACCTTC
TRBV5-1	.	TRBJ1-1	.	CASSLGLDLNTEAFF	TGCGCCAGCAGCTTAGGTCTGGATTTGAACACTGAAGCTTTCTTT
TRBV2	.	TRBJ2-7	.	CASSVGGSGEQYF	TGTGCCAGCAGTGTCGGAGGTAGCGGCGAGCAGTACTTC
TRBV18	TRBD2	TRBJ2-7	.	CASSPGRISGGSYEQYF	TGTGCCAGCTCACCCGGCCGTATTAGCGGGGGGAGCTACGAGCAGTACTTC
TRBV21-1	.	TRBJ2-5	many	CASSPGRRYF	TGTGCCAGCAGTCCCGGACGCCGATACTTC
TRBV5-1	.	TRBJ2-7	few	CASSLLAAYEQYF	TGCGCCAGCAGCTTGTTGGCTGCCTACGAGCAGTACTTC
TRBV11-2	TRBD2	TRBJ2-5	.	CASSLDGGARQETQYF	TGTGCCAGCAGCTTAGACGGGGGGGCCAGACAAGAGACCCAGTACTTC
TRBV2	.	TRBJ1-1	.	CASRSGSNTEAFF	TGTGCCAGCAGGTCAGGTTCCAACACTGAAGCTTTCTTT
TRBV28	.	TRBJ1-1	.	CASSLGPGLPEAFF	TGTGCCAGCAGCCTGGGCCCGGGACTGCCCGAAGCTTTCTTT
TRBV18	.	TRBJ2-3	.	CASSPQGLATDTQYF	TGTGCCAGCTCACCACAAGGGCTAGCAACAGATACGCAGTATTTT
TRBV5-4	TRBD1	TRBJ1-2	few	CASSPDRGNYGYTF	TGTGCCAGCAGCCCCGACAGGGGTAACTATGGCTACACCTTC
TRBV2	.	TRBJ1-2	few	CASSVVLGYGYTF	TGTGCCAGCAGTGTTGTGCTCGGCTATGGCTACACCTTC
TRBV4-3	.	TRBJ1-1	.	CASSQRWPGDTEAFF	TGCGCCAGCAGCCAAAGGTGGCCAGGGGACACTGAAGCTTTCTTT
TRBV5-1	.	TRBJ2-7	.	CASRQDVGEQYF	TGCGCCAGCAGACAGGACGTAGGCGAGCAGTACTTC
TRBV28	TRBD1	TRBJ1-4	.	CASSKPGQGGTNEKLFF	TGTGCCAGCAGTAAACCGGGACAGGGTGGAACTAATGAAAAACTGTTTTTT
TRBV5-1	TRBD1	TRBJ1-4	.	CASSSPGQGVEKLFF	TGCGCCAGCAGCTCACCGGGACAGGGAGTTGAAAAACTGTTTTTT
TRBV11-2	.	TRBJ1-1	.	CASSLDSRGGAFF	TGTGCCAGCAGCTTAGATAGCCGGGGGGGAGCTTTCTTT